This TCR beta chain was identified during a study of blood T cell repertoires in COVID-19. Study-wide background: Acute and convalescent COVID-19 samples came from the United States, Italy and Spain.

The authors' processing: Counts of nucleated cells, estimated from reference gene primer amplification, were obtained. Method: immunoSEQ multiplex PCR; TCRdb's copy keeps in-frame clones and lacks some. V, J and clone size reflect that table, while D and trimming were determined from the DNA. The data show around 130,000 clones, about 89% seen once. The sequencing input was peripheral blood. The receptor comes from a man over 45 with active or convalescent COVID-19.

CDR3 sequence (DNA): TGTGCCAGCACCCCGGGACACGGGCCCTACAATGAGCAGTTCTTC. This gives the protein CASTPGHGPYNEQFF. J is TRBJ2-1 and V is TRBV6-5; D is perhaps TRBD1 (6 bases). The CDR3 has 15 residues. Trimming removed 7 bases at V and 2 bases at J, with 15 bases between. CDR1 MNHEY and CDR2 SVGAGI come from the germline V gene.